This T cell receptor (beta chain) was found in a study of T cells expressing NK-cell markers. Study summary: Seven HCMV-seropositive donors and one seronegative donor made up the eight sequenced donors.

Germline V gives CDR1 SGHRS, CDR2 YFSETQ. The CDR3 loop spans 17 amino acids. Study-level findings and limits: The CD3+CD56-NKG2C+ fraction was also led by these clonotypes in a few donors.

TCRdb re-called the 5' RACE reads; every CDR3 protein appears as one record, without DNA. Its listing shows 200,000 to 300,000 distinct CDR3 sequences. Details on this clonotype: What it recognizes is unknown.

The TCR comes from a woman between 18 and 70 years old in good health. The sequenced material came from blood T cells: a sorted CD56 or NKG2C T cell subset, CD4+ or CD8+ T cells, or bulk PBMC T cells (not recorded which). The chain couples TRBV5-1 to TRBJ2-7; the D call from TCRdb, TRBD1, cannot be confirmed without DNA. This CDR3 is CASSLGSGGPDSYEQYF.